This T cell receptor (beta chain) was recovered during a study of cytomegalovirus exposure and HLA in healthy donors. Study details: A prior analysis found 95 million to 140 million unique TCR beta sequences from 150 million to 200 million T cells.

PCR was performed using 60 Vbeta and 13 Jbeta primers. Clones were sequenced by immunoSEQ multiplex PCR, and TCRdb holds only the in-frame ones, with some missing. This sample carries 150,000 to 200,000 clones, approximately 81% of them seen once, and the ten largest clones take 2% to 2.5%. Trimming took 4 bases from V and 0 from J, leaving 10 bases between them. The CDR3 is 15 residues long. Germline CDR1 is MNHEY and CDR2 is SVGAGI. Study outcomes and limitations: A list of around 150 TCR beta chains associated with cytomegalovirus was given. In a later analysis, roughly 17,000 TCR beta sequences were associated with HLA alleles at 0.05 false discovery rate. In a later analysis, V- and J-gene trimming of beta chains associated with a DCLRE1C missense variant, replicated independently.

On this clone itself: No antigen is known for it.

The J gene is TRBJ1-3, the V gene TRBV6-5, with unresolved D. This sequence originates from a woman between 45 and 60 years old in good health and CMV-seronegative. Sequenced input: PBMCs. In nucleotides, the CDR3 is TGTGCCAGCAGTTCCGGACTTAGCTCTGGAAACACCATATATTTT. This codes for CASSSGLSSGNTIYF.